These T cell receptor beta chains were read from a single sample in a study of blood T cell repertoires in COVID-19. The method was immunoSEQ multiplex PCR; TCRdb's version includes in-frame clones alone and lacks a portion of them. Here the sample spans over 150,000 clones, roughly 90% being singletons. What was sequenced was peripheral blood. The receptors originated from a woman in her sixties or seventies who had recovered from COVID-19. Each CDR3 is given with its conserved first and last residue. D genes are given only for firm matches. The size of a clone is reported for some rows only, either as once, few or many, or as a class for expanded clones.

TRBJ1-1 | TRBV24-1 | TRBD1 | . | CATSDLDRGPTEAFF | TGTGCCACCAGTGACCTTGACAGGGGGCCCACTGAAGCTTTCTTT
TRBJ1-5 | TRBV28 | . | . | CATGDINQPQHF | TGTGCCACTGGGGACATCAATCAGCCCCAGCATTTT
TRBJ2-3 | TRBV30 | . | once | CAWNLGATAQYF | TGTGCCTGGAATCTAGGTGCCACGGCGCAGTATTTT
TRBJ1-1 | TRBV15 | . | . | CATSRDQPGITEAFF | TGTGCCACCAGCAGAGATCAACCCGGGATTACTGAAGCTTTCTTT
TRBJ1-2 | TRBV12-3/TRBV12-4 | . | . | CASSFQSVVHTF | TGTGCCAGCAGCTTTCAGAGCGTGGTCCACACCTTC
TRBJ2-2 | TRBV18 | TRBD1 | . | CASSPQGTGNTGELFF | TGTGCCAGCTCACCGCAGGGGACAGGGAACACCGGGGAGCTGTTTTTT
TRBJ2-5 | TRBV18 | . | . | CASSPTDQETQYF | TGTGCCAGCTCACCAACAGACCAAGAGACCCAGTACTTC
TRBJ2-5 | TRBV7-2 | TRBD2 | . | CASSLELTSGVQETQYF | TGTGCCAGCAGCTTAGAGCTTACTAGCGGGGTCCAAGAGACCCAGTACTTC
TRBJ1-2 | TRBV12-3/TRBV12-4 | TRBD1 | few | CASSPDRVYGYTF | TGTGCCAGCAGCCCGGACAGGGTTTATGGCTACACCTTC
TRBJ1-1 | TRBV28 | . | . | CASSAGGSAEAFF | TGTGCCAGCAGTGCGGGCGGGAGCGCCGAAGCTTTCTTT
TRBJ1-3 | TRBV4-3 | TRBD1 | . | CASSQGGQLGNTIYF | TGCGCCAGCAGCCAAGGGGGACAGCTTGGAAACACCATATATTTT
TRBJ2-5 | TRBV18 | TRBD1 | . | CASSPGDRGMQETQYF | TGTGCCAGCTCACCTGGGGACAGGGGGATGCAAGAGACCCAGTACTTC
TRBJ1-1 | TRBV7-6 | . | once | CASSWSGTYTEAFF | TGTGCCAGCAGCTGGTCGGGGACTTACACTGAAGCTTTCTTT
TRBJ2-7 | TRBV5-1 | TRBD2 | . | CASSGIGLGLGEQYF | TGCGCCAGCAGCGGCATCGGACTAGGCCTCGGCGAGCAGTACTTC
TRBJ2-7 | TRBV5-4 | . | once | CASSLDSRDLLHEQYF | TGTGCCAGCAGCTTGGATTCCAGGGATCTTCTCCACGAGCAGTACTTC
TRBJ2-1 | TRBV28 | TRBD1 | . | CASSNPNQDRGRGAQFF | TGTGCCAGCAGCAACCCTAATCAAGACAGGGGAAGAGGTGCTCAGTTCTTC
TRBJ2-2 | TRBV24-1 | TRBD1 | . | CATSERGRTGELFF | TGTGCCACCAGTGAAAGGGGGCGGACCGGGGAGCTGTTTTTT
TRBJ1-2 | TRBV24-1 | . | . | CATSDPVDYGYTF | TGTGCCACCAGTGATCCCGTTGACTATGGCTACACCTTC
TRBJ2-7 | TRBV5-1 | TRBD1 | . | CASSSWTGIGYEQYF | TGCGCCAGCAGCTCCTGGACAGGGATAGGGTACGAGCAGTACTTC
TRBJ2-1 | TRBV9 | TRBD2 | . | CASSETSGPYNEQFF | TGTGCCAGCAGCGAGACTAGCGGGCCTTACAATGAGCAGTTCTTC
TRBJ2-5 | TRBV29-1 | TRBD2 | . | CSVGRGDQETQYF | TGCAGCGTGGGGCGGGGGGACCAAGAGACCCAGTACTTC
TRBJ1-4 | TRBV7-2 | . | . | CASSGGLTGGEKLFF | TGTGCCAGCAGCGGCGGCCTGACCGGGGGGGAAAAACTGTTTTTT
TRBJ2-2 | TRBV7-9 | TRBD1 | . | CASSWGQRTGELFF | TGTGCCAGCAGTTGGGGACAGCGCACCGGGGAGCTGTTTTTT
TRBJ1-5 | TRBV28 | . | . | CASRPAGIASNQPQHF | TGTGCCAGCAGACCCGCTGGTATAGCTAGCAATCAGCCCCAGCATTTT
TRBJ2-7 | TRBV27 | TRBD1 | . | CASSSLGTGAYEQYF | TGTGCCAGCAGCTCACTGGGGACAGGGGCCTACGAGCAGTACTTC
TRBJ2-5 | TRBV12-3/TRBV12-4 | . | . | CASSAHQETQYF | TGTGCCAGCAGTGCACATCAAGAGACCCAGTACTTC
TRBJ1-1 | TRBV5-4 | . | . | CASSLPAAARVTEAFF | TGTGCCAGCAGCCTACCCGCGGCTGCCAGGGTCACTGAAGCTTTCTTT
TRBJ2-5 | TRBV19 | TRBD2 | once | CASSPPSGGRRGLSQYF | TGTGCCAGTAGTCCTCCCAGCGGGGGAAGGCGGGGCTTAAGCCAGTACTTC
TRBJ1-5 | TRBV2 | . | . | CASSERGQAPQHF | TGTGCCAGCAGTGAAAGGGGTCAGGCGCCCCAGCATTTT
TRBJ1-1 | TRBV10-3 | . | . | CAISEGSTEAFF | TGTGCCATCAGTGAAGGGAGCACTGAAGCTTTCTTT
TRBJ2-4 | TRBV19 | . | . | CASSQQGKAKNIQYF | TGTGCCAGTAGTCAGCAGGGGAAGGCCAAAAACATTCAGTACTTC
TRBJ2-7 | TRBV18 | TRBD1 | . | CASSATGGGYEQYF | TGTGCCAGCTCAGCTACAGGGGGCGGCTACGAGCAGTACTTC
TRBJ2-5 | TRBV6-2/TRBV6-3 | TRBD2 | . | CASSYGGSGVRETQYF | TGTGCCAGCAGTTACGGGGGGAGCGGGGTGAGAGAGACCCAGTACTTC
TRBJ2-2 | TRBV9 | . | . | CASSVVAGGELFF | TGTGCCAGCAGCGTAGTCGCCGGCGGGGAGCTGTTTTTT
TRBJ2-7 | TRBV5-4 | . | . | CASSLTNSYEQYF | TGTGCCAGCAGCTTGACAAATTCCTACGAGCAGTACTTC
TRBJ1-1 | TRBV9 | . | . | CASSLSRGSGKMNTEAFF | TGTGCCAGCAGCCTCTCGCGGGGGAGCGGCAAAATGAACACTGAAGCTTTCTTT
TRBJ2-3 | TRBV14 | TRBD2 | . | CASSLTSVVPDTQYF | TGTGCCAGCAGCTTGACTAGCGTGGTCCCAGATACGCAGTATTTT
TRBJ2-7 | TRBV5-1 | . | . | CASRRVDSYEQYF | TGCGCCAGCAGGCGGGTCGACTCCTACGAGCAGTACTTC
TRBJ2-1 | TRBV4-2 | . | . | CASSAIASSYNEQFF | TGTGCCAGCAGCGCAATAGCGTCCTCCTACAATGAGCAGTTCTTC
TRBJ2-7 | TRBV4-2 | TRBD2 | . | CASSRSGGAYEQYF | TGTGCCAGCAGCCGTAGCGGGGGGGCCTACGAGCAGTACTTC
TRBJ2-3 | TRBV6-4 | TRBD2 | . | CASSERGADTQYF | TGTGCCAGCAGCGAGCGGGGGGCAGATACGCAGTATTTT
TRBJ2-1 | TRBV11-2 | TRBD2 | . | CASSGLSGGALDEQFF | TGTGCCAGCAGCGGGCTAAGCGGGGGGGCCCTGGATGAGCAGTTCTTC
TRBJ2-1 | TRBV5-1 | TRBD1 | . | CASSLTPGQSYNEQFF | TGCGCCAGCAGTTTGACTCCGGGACAGTCCTACAATGAGCAGTTCTTC
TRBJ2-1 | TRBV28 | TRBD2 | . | CASRSTSGGSYNEQFF | TGTGCCAGCAGGTCTACTAGCGGGGGTTCCTACAATGAGCAGTTCTTC
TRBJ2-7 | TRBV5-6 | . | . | CASSFQDTYEQYF | TGTGCCAGCAGCTTTCAGGATACCTACGAGCAGTACTTC
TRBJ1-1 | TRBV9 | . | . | CASSALRAGLVPEAFF | TGTGCCAGCAGCGCCTTGAGAGCAGGGCTGGTCCCTGAAGCTTTCTTT
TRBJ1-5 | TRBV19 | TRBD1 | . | CASSADRGGNQPQHF | TGTGCCAGTAGCGCGGACAGGGGCGGAAATCAGCCCCAGCATTTT
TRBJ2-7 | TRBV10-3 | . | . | CAISSDTIYEQYF | TGTGCCATCAGTTCGGACACCATCTACGAGCAGTACTTC
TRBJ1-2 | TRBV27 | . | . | CASSFGQGGDGYTF | TGTGCCAGCAGTTTCGGGCAGGGAGGGGATGGCTACACCTTC
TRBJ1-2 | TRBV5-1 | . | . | CASSSGGTYGYTF | TGCGCCAGCAGCTCCGGAGGGACGTATGGCTACACCTTC
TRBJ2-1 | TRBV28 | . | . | CASSFGANEQFF | TGTGCCAGCAGTTTTGGAGCGAATGAGCAGTTCTTC
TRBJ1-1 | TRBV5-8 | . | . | CASSLGRANTEAFF | TGTGCCAGCAGCTTGGGGCGGGCGAACACTGAAGCTTTCTTT
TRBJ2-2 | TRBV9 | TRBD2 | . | CASSPRLAGINTGELFF | TGTGCCAGCAGCCCTAGACTAGCGGGGATAAACACCGGGGAGCTGTTTTTT